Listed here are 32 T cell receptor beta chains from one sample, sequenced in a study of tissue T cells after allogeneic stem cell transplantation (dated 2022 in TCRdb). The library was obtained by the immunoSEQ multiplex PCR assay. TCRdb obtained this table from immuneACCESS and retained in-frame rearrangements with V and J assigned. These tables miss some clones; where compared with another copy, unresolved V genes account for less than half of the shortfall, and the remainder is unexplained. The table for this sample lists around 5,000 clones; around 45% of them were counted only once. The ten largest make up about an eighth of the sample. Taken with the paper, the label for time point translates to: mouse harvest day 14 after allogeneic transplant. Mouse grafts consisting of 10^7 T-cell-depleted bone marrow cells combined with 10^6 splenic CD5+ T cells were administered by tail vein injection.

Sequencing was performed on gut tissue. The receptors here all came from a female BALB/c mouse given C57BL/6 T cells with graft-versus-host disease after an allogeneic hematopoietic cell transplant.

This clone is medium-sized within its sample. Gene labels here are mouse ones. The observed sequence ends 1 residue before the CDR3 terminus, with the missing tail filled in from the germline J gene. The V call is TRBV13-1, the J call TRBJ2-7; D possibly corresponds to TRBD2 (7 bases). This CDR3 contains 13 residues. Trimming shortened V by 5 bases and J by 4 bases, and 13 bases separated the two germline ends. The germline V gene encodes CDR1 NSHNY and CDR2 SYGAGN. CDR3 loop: CASRPGGLYEQYF. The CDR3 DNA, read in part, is TGTGCCAGCAGGCCTGGGGGCTTATATGAACAGTAC.

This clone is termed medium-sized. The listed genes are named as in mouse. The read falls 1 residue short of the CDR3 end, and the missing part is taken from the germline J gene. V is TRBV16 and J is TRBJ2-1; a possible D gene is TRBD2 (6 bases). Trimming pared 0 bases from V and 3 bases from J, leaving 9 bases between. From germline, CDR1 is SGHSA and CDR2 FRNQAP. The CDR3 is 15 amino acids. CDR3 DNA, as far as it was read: TGTGCAAGCAGCTTAGATGACTGGTTCTATGCTGAGCAGTTC. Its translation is CASSLDDWFYAEQF. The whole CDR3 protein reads CASSLDDWFYAEQFF.

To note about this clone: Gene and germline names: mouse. This CDR3 is CASSLGNQDTQYF. The covered CDR3 bases are TGTGCAAGCAGCTTAGGGAACCAAGACACCCAGTAC. The genes are TRBV16 and TRBJ2-5, with unresolved D. The CDR3 is cut off 1 residue early in the read; its end comes from the germline J gene. The CDR3 contains 13 residues. Germline lookup yields CDR1 SGHSA and CDR2 FRNQAP. Trimming took off 1 base at V and 0 bases at J, with 2 bases between the two ends. Based on the CDR3 plus reference TRBV16 and TRBJ2-5, the full variable domain is NAGVIQTPRHKVTGKGQEATLWCEPISGHSAVFWYRQTIVQGLEFLTYFRNQAPIDDSGMPKERFSAQMPNQSHSTLKIQSTQPQDSAVYLCASSLGNQDTQYFGPGTRLLVL.

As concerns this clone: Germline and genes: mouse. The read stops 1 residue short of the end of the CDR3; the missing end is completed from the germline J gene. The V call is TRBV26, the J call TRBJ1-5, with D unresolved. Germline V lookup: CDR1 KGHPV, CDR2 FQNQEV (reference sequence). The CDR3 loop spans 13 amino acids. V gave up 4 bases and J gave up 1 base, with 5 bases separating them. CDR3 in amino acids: CASSRGNNQAPLF. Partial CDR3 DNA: TGTGCCAGCAGTCGAGGGAACAACCAGGCTCCGCTT.

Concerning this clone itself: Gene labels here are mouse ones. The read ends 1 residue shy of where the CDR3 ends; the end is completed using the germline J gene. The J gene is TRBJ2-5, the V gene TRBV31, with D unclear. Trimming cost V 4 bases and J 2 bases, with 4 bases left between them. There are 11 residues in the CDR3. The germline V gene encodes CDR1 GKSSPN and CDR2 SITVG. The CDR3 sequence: CAWTLQDTQYF. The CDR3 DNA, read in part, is TGTGCCTGGACCCTCCAAGACACCCAGTAC.

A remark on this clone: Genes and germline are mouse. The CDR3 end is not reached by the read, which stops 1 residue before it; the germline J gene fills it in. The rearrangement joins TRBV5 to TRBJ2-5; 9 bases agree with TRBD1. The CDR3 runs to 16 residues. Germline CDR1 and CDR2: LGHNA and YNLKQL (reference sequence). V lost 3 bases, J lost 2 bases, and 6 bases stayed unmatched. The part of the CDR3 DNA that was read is TGTGCCAGCAGCCAGAGGGGACAGGGAGGCCAAGACACCCAGTAC. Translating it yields CASSQRGQGGQDTQY. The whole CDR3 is CASSQRGQGGQDTQYF.

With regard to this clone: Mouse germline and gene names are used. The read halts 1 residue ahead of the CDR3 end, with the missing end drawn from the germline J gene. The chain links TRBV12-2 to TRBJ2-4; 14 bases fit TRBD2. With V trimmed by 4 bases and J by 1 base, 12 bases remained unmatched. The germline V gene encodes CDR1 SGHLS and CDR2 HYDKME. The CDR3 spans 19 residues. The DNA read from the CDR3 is TGTGCCAGCTCCCAGGGACTGGGGGGGCGCGGGGTAGGTCAAAACACCTTGTAC. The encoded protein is CASSQGLGGRGVGQNTLY. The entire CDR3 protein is CASSQGLGGRGVGQNTLYF.

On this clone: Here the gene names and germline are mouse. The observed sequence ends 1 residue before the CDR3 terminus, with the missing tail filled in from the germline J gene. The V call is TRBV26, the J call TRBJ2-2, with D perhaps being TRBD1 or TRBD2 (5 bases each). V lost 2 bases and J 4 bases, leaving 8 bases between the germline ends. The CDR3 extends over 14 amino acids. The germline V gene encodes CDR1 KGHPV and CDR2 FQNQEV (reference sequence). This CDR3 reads CASSLRDATGQLYF. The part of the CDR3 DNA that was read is TGTGCCAGCAGTCTGAGGGACGCCACCGGGCAGCTCTAC.

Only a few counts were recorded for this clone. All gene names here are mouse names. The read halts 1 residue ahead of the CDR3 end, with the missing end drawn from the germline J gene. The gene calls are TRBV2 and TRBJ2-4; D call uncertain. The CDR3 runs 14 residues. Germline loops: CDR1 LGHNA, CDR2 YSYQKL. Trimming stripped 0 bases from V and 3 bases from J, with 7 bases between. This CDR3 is CASSQERAQNTLYF. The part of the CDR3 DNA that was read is TGTGCCAGCAGCCAAGAAAGGGCACAAAACACCTTGTAC.

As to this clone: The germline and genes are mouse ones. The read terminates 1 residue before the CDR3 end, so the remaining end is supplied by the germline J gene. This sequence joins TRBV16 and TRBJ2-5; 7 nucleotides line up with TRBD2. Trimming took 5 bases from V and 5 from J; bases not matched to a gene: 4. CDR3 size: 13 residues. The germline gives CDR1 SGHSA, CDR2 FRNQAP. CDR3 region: CASSADWLDTQYF. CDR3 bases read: TGTGCAAGCAGCGCGGACTGGTTAGACACCCAGTAC.

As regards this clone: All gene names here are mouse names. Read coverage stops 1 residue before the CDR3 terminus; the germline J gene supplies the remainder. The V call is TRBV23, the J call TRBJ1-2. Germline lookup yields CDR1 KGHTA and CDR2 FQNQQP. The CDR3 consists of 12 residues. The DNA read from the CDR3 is TGCTCCAGCAGTCGTGCAAACTCCGACTACACC. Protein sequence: CSSSRANSDYT. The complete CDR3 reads CSSSRANSDYTF.

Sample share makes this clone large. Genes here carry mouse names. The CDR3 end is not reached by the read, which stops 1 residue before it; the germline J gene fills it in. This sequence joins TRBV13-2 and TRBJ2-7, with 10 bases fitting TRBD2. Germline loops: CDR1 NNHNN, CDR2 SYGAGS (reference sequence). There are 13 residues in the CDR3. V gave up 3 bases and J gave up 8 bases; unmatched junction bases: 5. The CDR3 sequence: CASGGTGGRKQYF. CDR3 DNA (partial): TGTGCCAGCGGTGGGACTGGGGGAAGGAAACAGTAC.

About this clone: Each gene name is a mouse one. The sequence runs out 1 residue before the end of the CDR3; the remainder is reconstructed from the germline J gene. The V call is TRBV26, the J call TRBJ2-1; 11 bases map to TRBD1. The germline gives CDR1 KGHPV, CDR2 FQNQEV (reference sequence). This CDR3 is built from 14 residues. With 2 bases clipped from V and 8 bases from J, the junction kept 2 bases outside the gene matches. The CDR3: CASSLGQGATEQFF. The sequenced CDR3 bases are TGTGCCAGCAGTCTGGGACAGGGGGCGACTGAGCAGTTC.

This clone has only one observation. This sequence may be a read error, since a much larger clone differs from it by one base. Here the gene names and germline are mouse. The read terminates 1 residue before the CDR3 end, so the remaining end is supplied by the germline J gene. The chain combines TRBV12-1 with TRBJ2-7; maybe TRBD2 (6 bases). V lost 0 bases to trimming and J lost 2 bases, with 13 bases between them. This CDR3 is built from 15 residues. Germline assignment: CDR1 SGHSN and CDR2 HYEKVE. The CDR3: CASSLEDWRPYEQYF. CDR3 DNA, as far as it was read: TGTGCCAGCTCTCTCGAAGACTGGAGGCCCTATGAACAGTAC. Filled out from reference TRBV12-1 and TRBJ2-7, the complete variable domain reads DSGVVQSPRHIIKEKGGRSVLTCIPISGHSNVVWYQQTLGKELKFLIQHYEKVERDKGFLPSRFSVQQFDDYHSEMNMSALELEDSAMYFCASSLEDWRPYEQYFGPGTRLTVL.

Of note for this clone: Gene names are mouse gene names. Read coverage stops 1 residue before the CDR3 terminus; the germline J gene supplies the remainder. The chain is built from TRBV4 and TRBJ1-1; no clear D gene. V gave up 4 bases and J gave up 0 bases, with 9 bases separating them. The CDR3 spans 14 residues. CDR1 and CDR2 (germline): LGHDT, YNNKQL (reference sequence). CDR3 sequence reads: CASSFTDANTEVFF. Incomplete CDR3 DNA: TGTGCCAGCAGCTTTACAGATGCAAACACAGAAGTCTTC.

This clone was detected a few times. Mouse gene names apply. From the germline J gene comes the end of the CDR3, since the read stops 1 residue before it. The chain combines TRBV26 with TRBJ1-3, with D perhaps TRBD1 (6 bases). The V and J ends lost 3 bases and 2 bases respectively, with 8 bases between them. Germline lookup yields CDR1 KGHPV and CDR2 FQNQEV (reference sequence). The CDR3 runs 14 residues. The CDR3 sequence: CASSLTGTGNTLYF. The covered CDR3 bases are TGTGCCAGCAGTCTCACAGGGACTGGAAATACGCTCTAT.

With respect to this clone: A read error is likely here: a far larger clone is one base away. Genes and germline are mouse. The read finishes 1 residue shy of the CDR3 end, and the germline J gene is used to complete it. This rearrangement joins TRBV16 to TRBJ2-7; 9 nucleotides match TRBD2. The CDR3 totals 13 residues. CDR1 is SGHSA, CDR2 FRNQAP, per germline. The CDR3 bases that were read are TGTGCACGCAGCTTTACTGGGGGGAATGAACAGTAC. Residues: CARSFTGGNEQY. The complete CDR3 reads CARSFTGGNEQYF.

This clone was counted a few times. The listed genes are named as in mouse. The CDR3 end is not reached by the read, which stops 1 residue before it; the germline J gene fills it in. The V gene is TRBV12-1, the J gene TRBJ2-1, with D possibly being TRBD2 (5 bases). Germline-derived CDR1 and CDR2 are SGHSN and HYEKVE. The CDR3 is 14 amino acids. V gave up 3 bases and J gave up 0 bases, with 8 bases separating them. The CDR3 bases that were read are TGTGCCAGCTCTTTGGACTTTAACTATGCTGAGCAGTTC. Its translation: CASSLDFNYAEQF. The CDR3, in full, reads CASSLDFNYAEQFF. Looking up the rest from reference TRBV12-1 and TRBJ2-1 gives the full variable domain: DSGVVQSPRHIIKEKGGRSVLTCIPISGHSNVVWYQQTLGKELKFLIQHYEKVERDKGFLPSRFSVQQFDDYHSEMNMSALELEDSAMYFCASSLDFNYAEQFFGPGTRLTVL.

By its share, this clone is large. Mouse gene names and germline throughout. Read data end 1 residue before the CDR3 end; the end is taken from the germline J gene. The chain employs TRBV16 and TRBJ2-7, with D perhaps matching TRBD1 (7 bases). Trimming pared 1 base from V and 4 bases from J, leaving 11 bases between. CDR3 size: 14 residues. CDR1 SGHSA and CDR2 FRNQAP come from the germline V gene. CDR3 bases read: TGTGCAAGCAGCTTAGGAAGGGGGCAATATGAACAGTAC. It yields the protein CASSLGRGQYEQY. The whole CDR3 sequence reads CASSLGRGQYEQYF.

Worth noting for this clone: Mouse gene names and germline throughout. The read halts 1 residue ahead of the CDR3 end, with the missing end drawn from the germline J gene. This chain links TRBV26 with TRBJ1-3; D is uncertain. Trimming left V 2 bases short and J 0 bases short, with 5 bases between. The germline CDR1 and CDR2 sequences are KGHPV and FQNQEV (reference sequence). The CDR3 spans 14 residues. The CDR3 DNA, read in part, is TGTGCCAGCAGTCTGCCCTTTTCTGGAAATACGCTCTAT. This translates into CASSLPFSGNTLY. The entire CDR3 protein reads CASSLPFSGNTLYF.

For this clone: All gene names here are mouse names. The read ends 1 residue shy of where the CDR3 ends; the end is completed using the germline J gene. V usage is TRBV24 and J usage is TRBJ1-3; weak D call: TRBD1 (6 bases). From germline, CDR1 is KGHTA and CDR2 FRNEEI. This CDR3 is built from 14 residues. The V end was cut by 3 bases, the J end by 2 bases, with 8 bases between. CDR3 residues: CASSLTGTGNTLYF. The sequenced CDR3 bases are TGTGCCAGCAGTCTCACAGGGACTGGAAATACGCTCTAT.

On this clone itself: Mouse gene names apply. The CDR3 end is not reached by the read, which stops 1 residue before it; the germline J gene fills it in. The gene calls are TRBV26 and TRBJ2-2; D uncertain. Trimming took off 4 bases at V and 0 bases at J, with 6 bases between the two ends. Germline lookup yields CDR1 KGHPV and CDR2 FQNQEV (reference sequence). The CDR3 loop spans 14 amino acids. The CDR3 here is CASSQTPNTGQLYF. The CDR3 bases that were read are TGTGCCAGCAGTCAGACACCAAACACCGGGCAGCTCTAC.

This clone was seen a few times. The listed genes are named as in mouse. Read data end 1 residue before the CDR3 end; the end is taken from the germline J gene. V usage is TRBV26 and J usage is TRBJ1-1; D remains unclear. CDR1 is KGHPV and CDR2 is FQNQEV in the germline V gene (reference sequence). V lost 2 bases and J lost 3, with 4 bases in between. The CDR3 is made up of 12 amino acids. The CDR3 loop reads CASSLGDTEVFF. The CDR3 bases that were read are TGTGCCAGCAGTCTGGGGGACACAGAAGTCTTC.

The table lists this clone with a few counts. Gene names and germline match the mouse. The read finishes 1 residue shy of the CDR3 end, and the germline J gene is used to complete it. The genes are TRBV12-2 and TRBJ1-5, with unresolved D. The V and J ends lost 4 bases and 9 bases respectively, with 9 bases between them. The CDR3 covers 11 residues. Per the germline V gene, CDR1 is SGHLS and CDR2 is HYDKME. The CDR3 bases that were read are TGTGCCAGCTCCCCGATTACGGCTCCGCTT. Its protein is CASSPITAPL. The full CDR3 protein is CASSPITAPLF.

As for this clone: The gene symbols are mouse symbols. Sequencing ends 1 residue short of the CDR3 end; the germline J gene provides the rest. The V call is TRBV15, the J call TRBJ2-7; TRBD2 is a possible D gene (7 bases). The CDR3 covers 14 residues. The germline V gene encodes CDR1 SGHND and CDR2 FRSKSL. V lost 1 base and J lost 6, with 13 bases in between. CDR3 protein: CASSLGGGGGEQYF. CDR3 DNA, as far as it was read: TGTGCCAGCAGTTTAGGAGGGGGGGGAGGTGAACAGTAC.

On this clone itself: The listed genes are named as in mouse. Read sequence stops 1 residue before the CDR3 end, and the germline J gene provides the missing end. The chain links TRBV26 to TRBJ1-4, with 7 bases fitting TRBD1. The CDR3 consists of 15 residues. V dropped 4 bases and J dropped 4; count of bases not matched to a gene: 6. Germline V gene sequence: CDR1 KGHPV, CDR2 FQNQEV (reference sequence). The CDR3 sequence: CASSPQGRFNERLFF. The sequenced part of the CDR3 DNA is TGTGCCAGCAGTCCACAGGGGCGATTCAACGAAAGATTATTT.

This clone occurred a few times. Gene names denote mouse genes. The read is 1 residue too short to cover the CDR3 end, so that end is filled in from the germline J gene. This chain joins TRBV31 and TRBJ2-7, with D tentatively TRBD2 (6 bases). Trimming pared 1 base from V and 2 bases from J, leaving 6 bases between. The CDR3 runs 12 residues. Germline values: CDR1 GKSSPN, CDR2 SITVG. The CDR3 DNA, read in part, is TGTGCCTGGAGTCGACTGGCCTATGAACAGTAC. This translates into CAWSRLAYEQY. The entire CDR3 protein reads CAWSRLAYEQYF.

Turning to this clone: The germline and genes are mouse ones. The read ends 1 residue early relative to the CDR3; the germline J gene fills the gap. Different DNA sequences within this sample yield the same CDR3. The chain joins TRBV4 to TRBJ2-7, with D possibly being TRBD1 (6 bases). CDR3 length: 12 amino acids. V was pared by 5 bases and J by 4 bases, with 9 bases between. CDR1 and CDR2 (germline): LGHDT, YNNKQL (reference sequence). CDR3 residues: CASSLQGYEQYF. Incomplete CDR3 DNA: TGTGCCAGCAGCCTACAGGGATATGAACAGTAC.

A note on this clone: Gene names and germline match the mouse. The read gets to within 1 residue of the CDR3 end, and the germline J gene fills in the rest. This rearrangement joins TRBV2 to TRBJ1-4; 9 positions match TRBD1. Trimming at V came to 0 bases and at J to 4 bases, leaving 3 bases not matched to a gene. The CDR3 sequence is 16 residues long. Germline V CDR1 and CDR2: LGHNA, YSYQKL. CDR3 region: CASSQEYRGLNERLFF. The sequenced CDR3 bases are TGTGCCAGCAGCCAAGAATACAGGGGGCTCAACGAAAGATTATTT.

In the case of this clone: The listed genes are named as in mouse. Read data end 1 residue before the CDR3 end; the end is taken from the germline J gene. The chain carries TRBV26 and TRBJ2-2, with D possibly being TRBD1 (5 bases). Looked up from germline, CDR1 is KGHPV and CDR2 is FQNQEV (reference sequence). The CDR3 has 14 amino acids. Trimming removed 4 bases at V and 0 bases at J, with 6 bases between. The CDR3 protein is CASSPTANTGQLYF. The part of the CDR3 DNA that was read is TGTGCCAGCAGTCCGACAGCAAACACCGGGCAGCTCTAC.

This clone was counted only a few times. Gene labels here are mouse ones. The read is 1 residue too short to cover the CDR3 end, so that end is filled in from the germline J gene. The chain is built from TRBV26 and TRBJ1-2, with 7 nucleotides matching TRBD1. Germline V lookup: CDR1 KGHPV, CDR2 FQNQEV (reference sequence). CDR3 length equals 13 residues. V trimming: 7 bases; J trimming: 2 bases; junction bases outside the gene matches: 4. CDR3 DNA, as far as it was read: TGTGCCAGCATCCTGACAGGGAACTCCGACTACACC. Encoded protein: CASILTGNSDYT. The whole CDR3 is CASILTGNSDYTF.

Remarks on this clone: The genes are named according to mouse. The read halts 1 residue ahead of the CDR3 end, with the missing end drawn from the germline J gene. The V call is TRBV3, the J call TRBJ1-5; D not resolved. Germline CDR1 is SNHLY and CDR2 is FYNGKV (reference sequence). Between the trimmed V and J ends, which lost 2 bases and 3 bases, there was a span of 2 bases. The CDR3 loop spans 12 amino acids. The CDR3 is CASSLLNQAPLF. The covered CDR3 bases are TGTGCCAGCAGCTTACTCAACCAGGCTCCGCTT.